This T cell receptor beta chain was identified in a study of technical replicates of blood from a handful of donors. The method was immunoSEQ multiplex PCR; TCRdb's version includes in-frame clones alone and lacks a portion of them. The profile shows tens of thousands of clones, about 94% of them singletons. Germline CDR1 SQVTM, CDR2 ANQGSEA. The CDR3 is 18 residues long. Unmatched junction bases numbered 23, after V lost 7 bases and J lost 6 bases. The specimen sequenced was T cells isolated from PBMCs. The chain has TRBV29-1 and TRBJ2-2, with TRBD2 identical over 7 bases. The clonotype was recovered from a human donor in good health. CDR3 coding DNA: TGCAGCGGATTGGGTGTTTTTGATGGCGGGAGAATTCCCGGGGAGCTGTTTTTT. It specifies CSGLGVFDGGRIPGELFF.